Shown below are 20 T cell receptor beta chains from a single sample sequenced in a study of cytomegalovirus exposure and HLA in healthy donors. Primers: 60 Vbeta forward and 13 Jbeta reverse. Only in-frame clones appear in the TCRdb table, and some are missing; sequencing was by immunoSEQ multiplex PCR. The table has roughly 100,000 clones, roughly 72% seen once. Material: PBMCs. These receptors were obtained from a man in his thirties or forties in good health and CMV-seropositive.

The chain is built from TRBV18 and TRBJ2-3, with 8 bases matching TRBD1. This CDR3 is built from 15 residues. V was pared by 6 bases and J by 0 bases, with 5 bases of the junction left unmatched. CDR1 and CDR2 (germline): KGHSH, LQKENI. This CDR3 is CASSPGGSSTDTQYF. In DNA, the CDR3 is TGTGCCAGCTCCCCAGGGGGCTCTAGCACAGATACGCAGTATTTT.

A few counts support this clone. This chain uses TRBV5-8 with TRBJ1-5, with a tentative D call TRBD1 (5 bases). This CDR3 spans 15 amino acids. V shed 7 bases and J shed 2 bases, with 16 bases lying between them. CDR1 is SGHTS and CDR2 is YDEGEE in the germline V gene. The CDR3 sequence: CASAPLGAGNQPQHF. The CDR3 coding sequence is TGTGCCAGCGCTCCCCTAGGGGCAGGCAATCAGCCCCAGCATTTT.

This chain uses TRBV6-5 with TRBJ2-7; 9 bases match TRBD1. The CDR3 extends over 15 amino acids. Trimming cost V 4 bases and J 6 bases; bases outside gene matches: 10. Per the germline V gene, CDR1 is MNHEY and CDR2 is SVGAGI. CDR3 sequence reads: CASSSTGTGRTEQYF. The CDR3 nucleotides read TGTGCCAGCAGTTCCACCGGGACAGGGCGTACCGAGCAGTACTTC.

The chain's CDR3 is CSGGLAGGHTQYF. The CDR3, as DNA: TGCAGCGGGGGACTAGCGGGGGGGCACACGCAGTATTTT. This chain uses TRBV29-1 with TRBJ2-3, with 16 bases matching TRBD2. CDR3 size: 13 residues. Germline CDR1 and CDR2: SQVTM and ANQGSEA. V shed 7 bases and J 9 bases; nucleotides not matched to a gene: 4.

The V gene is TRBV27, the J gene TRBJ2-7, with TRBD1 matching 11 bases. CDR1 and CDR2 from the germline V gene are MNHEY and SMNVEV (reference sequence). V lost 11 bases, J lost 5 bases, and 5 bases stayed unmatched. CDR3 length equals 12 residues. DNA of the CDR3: TGTGCCGCGCGGGACAGGGGGGACGAGCAGTACTTC. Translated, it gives CAARDRGDEQYF.

The CDR3 DNA sequence: TGTGCCAGTAGTATGGTGGGGCCCGGGGAGCTGTTTTTT. This sequence encodes CASSMVGPGELFF. V is TRBV19 and J is TRBJ2-2; D perhaps matches TRBD1 (5 bases). The CDR3 runs to 13 residues. Germline V gene lookup returns CDR1 LNHDA and CDR2 SQIVND (reference sequence). V was trimmed by 3 bases and J by 6 bases, leaving 8 bases between them.

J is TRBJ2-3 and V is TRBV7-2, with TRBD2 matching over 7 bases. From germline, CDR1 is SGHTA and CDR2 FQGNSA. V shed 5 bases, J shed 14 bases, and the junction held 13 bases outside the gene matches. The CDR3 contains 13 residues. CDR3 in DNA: TGTGCCAGCAGCCCACGGACTAGACGAGCTCTGTATTTT. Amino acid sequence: CASSPRTRRALYF.

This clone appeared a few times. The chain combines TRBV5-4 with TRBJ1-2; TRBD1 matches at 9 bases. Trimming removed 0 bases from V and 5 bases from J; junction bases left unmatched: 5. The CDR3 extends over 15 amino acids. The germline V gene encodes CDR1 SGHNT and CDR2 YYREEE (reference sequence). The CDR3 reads CASSLGDRAYYGYTF. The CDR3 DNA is TGTGCCAGCAGCTTGGGGGACAGGGCCTATTATGGCTACACCTTC.

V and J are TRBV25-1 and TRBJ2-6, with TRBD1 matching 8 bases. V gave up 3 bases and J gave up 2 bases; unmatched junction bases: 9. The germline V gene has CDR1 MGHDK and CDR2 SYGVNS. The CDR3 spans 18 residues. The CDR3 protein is CASSDPGRGRPGANVLTF. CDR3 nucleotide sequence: TGTGCCAGCAGTGATCCTGGCAGGGGGCGACCTGGGGCCAACGTCCTGACTTTC.

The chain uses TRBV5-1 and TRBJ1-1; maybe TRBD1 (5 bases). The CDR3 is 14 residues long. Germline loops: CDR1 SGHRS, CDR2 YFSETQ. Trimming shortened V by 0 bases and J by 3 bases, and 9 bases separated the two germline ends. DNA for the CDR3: TGCGCCAGCAGCTTGGTTGCGGGGGACACTGAAGCTTTCTTT. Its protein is CASSLVAGDTEAFF.

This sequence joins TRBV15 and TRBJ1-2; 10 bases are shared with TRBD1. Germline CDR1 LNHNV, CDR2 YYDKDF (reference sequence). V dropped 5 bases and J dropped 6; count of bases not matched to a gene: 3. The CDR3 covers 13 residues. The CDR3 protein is CATSSGQGNGYTF. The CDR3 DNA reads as TGTGCCACCAGCTCGGGACAGGGGAATGGCTACACCTTC.

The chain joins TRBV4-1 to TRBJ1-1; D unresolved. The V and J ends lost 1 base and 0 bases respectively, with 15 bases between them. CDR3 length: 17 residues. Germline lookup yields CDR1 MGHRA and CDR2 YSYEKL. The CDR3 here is CASSQVSNVAMNTEAFF. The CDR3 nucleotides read TGCGCCAGCAGCCAAGTTAGTAACGTCGCGATGAACACTGAAGCTTTCTTT.

The CDR3 region is CASSLVGGRSNQPQHF. DNA of the CDR3: TGTGCCAGCAGTTTAGTGGGAGGTAGAAGCAATCAGCCCCAGCATTTT. The chain carries TRBV27 and TRBJ1-5, with D unresolved. CDR1 and CDR2 from the germline V gene are MNHEY and SMNVEV (reference sequence). V lost 2 bases to trimming and J lost 1 base, with 12 bases between them. The CDR3 is made up of 16 amino acids.

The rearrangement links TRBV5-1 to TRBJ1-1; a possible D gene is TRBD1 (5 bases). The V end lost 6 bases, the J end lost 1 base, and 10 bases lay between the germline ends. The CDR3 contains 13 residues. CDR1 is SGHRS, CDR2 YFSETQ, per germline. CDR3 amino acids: CASTLGGNTEAFF. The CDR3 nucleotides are TGCGCCAGCACCCTCGGGGGGAACACTGAAGCTTTCTTT.

This chain's CDR3 is CAIRGRMTHNEQFF. The CDR3 DNA follows: TGTGCCATCAGGGGCCGCATGACCCACAATGAGCAGTTCTTC. The chain links TRBV10-3 to TRBJ2-1; D remains unclear. CDR3 length equals 14 residues. The germline CDR1 and CDR2 sequences are ENHRY and SYGVKD. V dropped 6 bases and J dropped 5 bases, with 14 bases sitting between them.

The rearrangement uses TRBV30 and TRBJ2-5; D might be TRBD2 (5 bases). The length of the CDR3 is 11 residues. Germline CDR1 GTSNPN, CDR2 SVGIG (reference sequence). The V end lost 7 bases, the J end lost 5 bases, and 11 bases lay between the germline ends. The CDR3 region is CASGGHETQYF. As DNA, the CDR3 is TGTGCCTCTGGCGGGCACGAGACCCAGTACTTC.

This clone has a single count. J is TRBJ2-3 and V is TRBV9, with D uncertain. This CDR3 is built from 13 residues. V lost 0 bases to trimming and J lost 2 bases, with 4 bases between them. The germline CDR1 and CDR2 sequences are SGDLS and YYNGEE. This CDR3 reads CASSVDYTDTQYF. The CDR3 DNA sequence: TGTGCCAGCAGCGTAGATTACACAGATACGCAGTATTTT.

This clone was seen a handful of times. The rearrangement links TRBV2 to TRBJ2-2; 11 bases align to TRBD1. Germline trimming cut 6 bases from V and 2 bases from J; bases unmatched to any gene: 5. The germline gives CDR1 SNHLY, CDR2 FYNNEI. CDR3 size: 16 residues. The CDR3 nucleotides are TGTGCCAGCAGGGACAGGGGGCTGTATAACACCGGGGAGCTGTTTTTT. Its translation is CASRDRGLYNTGELFF. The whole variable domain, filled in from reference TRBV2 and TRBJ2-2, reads EPEVTQTPSHQVTQMGQEVILRCVPISNHLYFYWYRQILGQKVEFLVSFYNNEISEKSEIFDDQFSVERPDGSNFTLKIRSTKLEDSAMYFCASRDRGLYNTGELFFGEGSRLTVL.

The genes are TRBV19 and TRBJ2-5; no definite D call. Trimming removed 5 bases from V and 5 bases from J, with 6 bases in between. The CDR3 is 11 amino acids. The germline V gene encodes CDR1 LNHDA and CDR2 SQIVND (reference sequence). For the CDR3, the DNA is TGTGCCAGTAGTTTCGGGGAGACCCAGTACTTC. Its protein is CASSFGETQYF.

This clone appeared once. CDR3 protein: CASSDPGQGILDTQYF. In DNA form, the CDR3 reads TGTGCCAGCAGCGATCCGGGACAGGGTATTTTAGATACGCAGTATTTT. V gene TRBV9 combines with J gene TRBJ2-3; 9 bases are shared with TRBD1. Germline CDR1 and CDR2: SGDLS and YYNGEE. The V segment lost 3 bases and the J segment 5 bases; nucleotides outside the gene matches: 10. The CDR3 has 16 amino acids.